This TCR beta chain is from a study of T cells in localized non-small cell lung cancer. Overall study results and limits: It remains possible that heterogeneity exists, since only one tumor region was sequenced. Compared with tumor, uninvolved adjacent lung displayed greater T cell clonality, ranking highest overall.

The germline gives CDR1 MGHRA, CDR2 YSYEKL. The CDR3 is made up of 16 amino acids. V lost 0 bases and J lost 2; bases outside the gene matches: 3. As for this clone: Its specificity is not known.

The repertoire was sequenced with immunoSEQ multiplex PCR; TCRdb's copy has only in-frame clones and lacks some. The sample lists about 19,000 clones, 65% to 90% seen once, with around 4% in the top ten. The clonotype was recovered from a man aged 40-75 years with stage I lung adenocarcinoma. The source was peripheral blood, collected before any cancer treatment. The genes are TRBV4-1 and TRBJ2-1, with 8 bases fitting TRBD2. CDR3 sequence reads: CASSQDRGLAYNEQFF. The CDR3 DNA reads as TGCGCCAGCAGCCAAGATCGGGGACTAGCCTACAATGAGCAGTTCTTC.